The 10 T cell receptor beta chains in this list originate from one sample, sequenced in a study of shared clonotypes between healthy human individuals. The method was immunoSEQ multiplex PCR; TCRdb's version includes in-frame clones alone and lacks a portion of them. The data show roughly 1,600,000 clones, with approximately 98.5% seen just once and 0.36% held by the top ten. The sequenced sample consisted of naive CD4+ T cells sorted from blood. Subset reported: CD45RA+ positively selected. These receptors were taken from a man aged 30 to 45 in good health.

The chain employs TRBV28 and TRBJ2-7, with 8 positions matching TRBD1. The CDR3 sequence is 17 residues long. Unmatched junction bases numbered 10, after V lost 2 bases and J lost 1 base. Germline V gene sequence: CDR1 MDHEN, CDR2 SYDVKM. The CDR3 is CASSLPGQGSTSYEQYF. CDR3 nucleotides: TGTGCCAGCAGTTTACCCGGACAGGGCTCCACTTCCTACGAGCAGTACTTC.

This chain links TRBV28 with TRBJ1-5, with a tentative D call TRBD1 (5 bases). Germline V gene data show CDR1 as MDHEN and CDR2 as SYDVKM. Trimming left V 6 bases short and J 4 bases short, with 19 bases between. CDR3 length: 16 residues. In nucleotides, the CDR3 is TGTGCCAGCAGCCGGGACGGGGGTTTAGGGAATCAGCCCCAGCATTTT. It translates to CASSRDGGLGNQPQHF.

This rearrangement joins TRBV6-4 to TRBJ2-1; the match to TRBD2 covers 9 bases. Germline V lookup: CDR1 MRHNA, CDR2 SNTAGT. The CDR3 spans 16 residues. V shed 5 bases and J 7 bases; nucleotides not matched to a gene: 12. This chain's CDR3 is CASSHFSGRRGNEQFF. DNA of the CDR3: TGTGCCAGCAGTCATTTCAGCGGGAGGCGGGGGAATGAGCAGTTCTTC.

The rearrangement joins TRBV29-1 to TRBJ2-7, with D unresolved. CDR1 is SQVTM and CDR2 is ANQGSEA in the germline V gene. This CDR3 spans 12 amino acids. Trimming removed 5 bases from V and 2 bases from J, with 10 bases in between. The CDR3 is CSVLNSTYEQYF. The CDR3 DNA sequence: TGCAGCGTTCTTAACAGCACCTACGAGCAGTACTTC.

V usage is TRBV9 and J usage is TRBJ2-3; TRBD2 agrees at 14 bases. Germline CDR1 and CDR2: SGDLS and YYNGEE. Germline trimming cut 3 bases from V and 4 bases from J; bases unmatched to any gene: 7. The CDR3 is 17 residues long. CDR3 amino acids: CASSARLAGGPADTQYF. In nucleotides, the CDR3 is TGTGCCAGCAGCGCCAGACTAGCGGGAGGGCCGGCAGATACGCAGTATTTT.

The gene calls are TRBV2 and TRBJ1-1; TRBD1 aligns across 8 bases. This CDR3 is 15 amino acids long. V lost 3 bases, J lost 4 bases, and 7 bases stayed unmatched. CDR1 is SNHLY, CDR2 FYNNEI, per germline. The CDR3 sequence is CASSDGDRGSTEAFF. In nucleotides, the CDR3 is TGTGCCAGCAGTGACGGAGACAGGGGAAGCACTGAAGCTTTCTTT.

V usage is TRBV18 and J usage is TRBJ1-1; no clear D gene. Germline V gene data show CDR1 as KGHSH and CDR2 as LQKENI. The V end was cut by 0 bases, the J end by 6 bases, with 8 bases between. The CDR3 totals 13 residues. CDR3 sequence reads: CASSPPMEPEAFF. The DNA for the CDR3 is TGTGCCAGCTCACCACCGATGGAGCCTGAAGCTTTCTTT.

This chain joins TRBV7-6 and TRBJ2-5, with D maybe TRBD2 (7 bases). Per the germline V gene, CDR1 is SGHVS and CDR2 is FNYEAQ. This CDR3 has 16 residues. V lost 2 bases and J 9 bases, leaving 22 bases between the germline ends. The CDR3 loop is CASSLPPRGGLSSQYF. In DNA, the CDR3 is TGTGCCAGCAGCTTACCCCCGAGGGGGGGGCTTTCATCCCAGTACTTC.

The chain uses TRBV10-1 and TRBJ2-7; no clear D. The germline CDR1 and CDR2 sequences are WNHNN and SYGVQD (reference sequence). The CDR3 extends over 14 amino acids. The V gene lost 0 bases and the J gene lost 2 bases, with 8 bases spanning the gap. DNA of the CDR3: TGCGCCAGCAGTGAGTCGGGTACTCCCTACGAGCAGTACTTC. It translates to CASSESGTPYEQYF.

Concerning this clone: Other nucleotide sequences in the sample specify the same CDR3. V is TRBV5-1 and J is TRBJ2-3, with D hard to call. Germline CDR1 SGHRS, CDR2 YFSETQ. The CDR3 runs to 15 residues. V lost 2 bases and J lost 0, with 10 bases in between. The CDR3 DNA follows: TGCGCCAGCAGCTTACTTGGAGTCAGCACAGATACGCAGTATTTT. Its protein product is CASSLLGVSTDTQYF.